These 30 T cell receptor beta chains originate from one sample sequenced in a study of CD8 T cells in Susac syndrome. An input of roughly 0.5 to 1 ug of RNA was subjected to reverse transcription using random hexamers. Each CDR3 protein gets one entry after TCRdb re-called the immunoSEQ multiplex PCR reads with MiXCR. The sample records about 80,000 distinct CDR3 sequences, around 94% being singletons. Input material: CD8+ T cells from PBMCs. The origin of the receptors is a human donor in good health.

DNA for the CDR3: TGTGCCAGCAGTTGGCTGAGGGGGGAGCGCACAGATACGCAGTATTTT. This translates into CASSWLRGERTDTQYF. The chain recombines TRBV27 with TRBJ2-3; either TRBD1 or TRBD2 may supply D (6 bases each). Germline values: CDR1 MNHEY, CDR2 SMNVEV (reference sequence). The CDR3 length is 16 residues. V gave up 4 bases and J gave up 1 base, with 15 bases separating them.

The chain carries TRBV1 and TRBJ1-2. TRBV1 is marked as a pseudogene. There are 12 residues in the CDR3. CDR3 region: CTSSQYDLAGTF. CDR3 nucleotides: TGCACCAGCAGCCAATACGATCTGGCAGGCACCTTC.

The chain joins TRBV12-3 or TRBV12-4 to TRBJ2-3; no firm D call. The CDR3 is made up of 15 amino acids. Trimming left V 3 bases short and J 0 bases short, with 10 bases between. In DNA, the CDR3 is TGTGCCAGCAGTTTGCTGTACACTAGCACAGATACGCAGTATTTT. The encoded protein is CASSLLYTSTDTQYF.

This clonotype occurred a few times. This chain uses TRBV5-1 with TRBJ2-3, with D possibly matching TRBD2 (5 bases). Deletions cut 0 bases from V and 4 bases from J, with 9 bases between. CDR3 length: 14 amino acids. Per the germline V gene, CDR1 is SGHRS and CDR2 is YFSETQ. The CDR3 loop is CASSLVGAADTQYF. The CDR3, as DNA: TGCGCCAGCAGCTTGGTAGGAGCGGCAGATACGCAGTATTTT.

V and J are TRBV5-1 and TRBJ2-3; 8 bases line up with TRBD2. There are 16 residues in the CDR3. Per germline, CDR1 SGHRS and CDR2 YFSETQ. With 2 bases clipped from V and 4 bases from J, the junction kept 9 bases outside the gene matches. The CDR3 DNA is TGCGCCAGCAGCTTTTTCCGGACTAGCCGTTCAGATACGCAGTATTTT. Its translation is CASSFFRTSRSDTQYF.

On this clonotype: Mismatch with germline at one junction end may stem from a read error. V gene TRBV7-7 combines with J gene TRBJ2-1; D remains unclear. Per the germline V gene, CDR1 is SSHAT and CDR2 is FNYEAQ (reference sequence). This CDR3 region has 14 residues. CDR3 sequence reads: CASSLGGRYNEQFF. The CDR3 DNA follows: TGTGCTAGCAGCTTAGGCGGACGGTACAATGAGCAGTTCTTC. Full variable domain (outside the CDR3, taken from reference TRBV7-7 and TRBJ2-1): GAGVSQSPRYKVTKRGQDVTLRCDPISSHATLYWYQQALGQGPEFLTYFNYEAQPDKSGLPSDRFSAERPEGSISTLTIQRTEQRDSAMYRCASSLGGRYNEQFFGPGTRLTVL.

The rearrangement uses TRBV5-1 and TRBJ2-3, with D perhaps TRBD1 (6 bases). The CDR3 contains 16 residues. V was trimmed by 0 bases and J by 0 bases, leaving 11 bases between them. CDR1 SGHRS and CDR2 YFSETQ come from the germline V gene. The CDR3, as DNA: TGCGCCAGCAGCTTGGGTGGGGGCAGGAGCACAGATACGCAGTATTTT. It specifies CASSLGGGRSTDTQYF.

V is TRBV9 and J is TRBJ2-1, with no clear D. Looked up from germline, CDR1 is SGDLS and CDR2 is YYNGEE. Trimming removed 3 bases from V and 13 bases from J, with 11 bases in between. The CDR3 sequence is 11 residues long. The DNA of the CDR3 is TGTGCCAGCAGCGCAGAGACCCGTCAGTTCTTC. Amino acids: CASSAETRQFF.

The chain joins TRBV20-1 to TRBJ1-5; D gene ambiguous. The CDR3 totals 15 residues. Germline V CDR1 and CDR2: DFQATT, SNEGSKA (reference sequence). Trimming pared 0 bases from V and 2 bases from J, leaving 11 bases between. The CDR3 region is CSARDPIRGNQPQHF. In DNA form, the CDR3 reads TGCAGTGCTAGAGACCCAATACGAGGCAATCAGCCCCAGCATTTT.

J is TRBJ1-1 and V is TRBV4-3; 8 nucleotides agree with TRBD1. Germline CDR1 LGHNA, CDR2 YSLEER. This CDR3 region has 17 residues. Losses at the gene ends were 0 bases for V and 3 bases for J; bases not matched to a gene: 9. CDR3 residues: CASSQDRQGAWYTEAFF. CDR3 bases: TGCGCCAGCAGCCAAGATAGGCAGGGGGCATGGTACACTGAAGCTTTCTTT.

The chain uses TRBV9 and TRBJ1-3, with D perhaps TRBD1 (6 bases). The V end was cut by 2 bases, the J end by 3 bases, with 12 bases between. This CDR3 region has 15 residues. Germline V gene lookup returns CDR1 SGDLS and CDR2 YYNGEE. CDR3 sequence reads: CASSVTGANGNTIYF. CDR3 nucleotide sequence: TGTGCCAGCAGCGTGACGGGGGCAAATGGAAACACCATATATTTT.

The chain couples TRBV20-1 to TRBJ2-7; the match to TRBD1 covers 10 bases. Trimming took 0 bases from V and 5 from J; bases not matched to a gene: 4. CDR1 and CDR2 from the germline V gene are DFQATT and SNEGSKA (reference sequence). The CDR3 is made up of 14 amino acids. CDR3 nucleotides: TGCAGTGCTAGAGACCGGGACAGGGGTCACGAGCAGTACTTC. It translates to CSARDRDRGHEQYF.

The rearrangement links TRBV4-2 to TRBJ1-1, with no clear D. V lost 3 bases, J lost 0 bases, and 5 bases lay in between. The germline gives CDR1 LGHNA, CDR2 YNFKEQ. The CDR3 has 13 amino acids. CDR3: CASSQGMNTEAFF. CDR3 coding DNA: TGTGCCAGCAGCCAGGGGATGAACACTGAAGCTTTCTTT.

This clonotype has a single count. The gene calls are TRBV27 and TRBJ1-5, with 10 bases lining up with TRBD1. Germline CDR1 and CDR2: MNHEY and SMNVEV (reference sequence). Trimming at V came to 6 bases and at J to 3 bases, leaving 5 bases not matched to a gene. The CDR3 is 15 residues long. The CDR3 here is CASRRTGGYNQPQHF. CDR3 DNA: TGTGCCAGCAGGAGGACAGGGGGGTACAATCAGCCCCAGCATTTT.

The chain carries TRBV13 and TRBJ2-4, with TRBD1 matching 7 bases. Germline V gene data show CDR1 as PRHDT and CDR2 as FYEKMQ (reference sequence). The CDR3 has 14 amino acids. Trimming at V came to 5 bases and at J to 3 bases, leaving 4 bases not matched to a gene. CDR3 region: CASSVRDSKNIQYF. In DNA, the CDR3 is TGTGCCAGCAGCGTCCGGGACAGCAAAAACATTCAGTACTTC.

The chain links TRBV27 to TRBJ2-7; D might be TRBD2 (5 bases). This CDR3 contains 12 residues. Germline V gene data show CDR1 as MNHEY and CDR2 as SMNVEV (reference sequence). V gave up 11 bases and J gave up 4 bases, with 15 bases separating them. CDR3 residues: CAVSDGDYEQYV. The CDR3, as DNA: TGTGCCGTCTCGGACGGGGATTACGAGCAGTACGTC.

This clonotype was detected once. This chain links TRBV4-1 with TRBJ1-1; TRBD1 matches at 7 bases. Trimming at V came to 8 bases and at J to 4 bases, leaving 7 bases not matched to a gene. This CDR3 is 13 amino acids long. Germline V gene lookup returns CDR1 MGHRA and CDR2 YSYEKL. The CDR3 DNA reads as TGCGCCAGCGGTCAGGGGGGTGGCACTGAAGCTTTCTTT. It specifies CASGQGGGTEAFF.

This chain connects TRBV4-1 to TRBJ1-6, with a weak D call TRBD1 (6 bases). Trimming took 2 bases from V and 9 from J, leaving 11 bases between them. The length of the CDR3 is 14 residues. Looked up from germline, CDR1 is MGHRA and CDR2 is YSYEKL. The CDR3 DNA is TGCGCCAGCAGCCAAAACAGGGAAAGTTCACCCCTCCACTTT. It encodes CASSQNRESSPLHF.

V is TRBV15 and J is TRBJ2-2; possible D gene TRBD2, 5 bases. CDR3 length equals 18 residues. Trimming took 4 bases from V and 1 from J, leaving 19 bases between them. Germline CDR1 LNHNV, CDR2 YYDKDF (reference sequence). The CDR3 region is CATSTAILRVGNTGELFF. In DNA, the CDR3 is TGTGCCACCAGCACTGCGATTTTGAGGGTCGGGAACACCGGGGAGCTGTTTTTT. Drawing the rest from reference TRBV15 and TRBJ2-2, the complete variable domain is DAMVIQNPRYQVTQFGKPVTLSCSQTLNHNVMYWYQQKSSQAPKLLFHYYDKDFNNEADTPDNFQSRRPNTSFCFLDIRSPGLGDTAMYLCATSTAILRVGNTGELFFGEGSRLTVL.

V is TRBV29-1 and J is TRBJ1-1; the D is unclear. CDR3 length: 13 amino acids. Between the trimmed V and J ends, which lost 6 bases and 0 bases, there was a span of 11 bases. Germline values: CDR1 SQVTM, CDR2 ANQGSEA. The CDR3 is CSVPGQLNTEAFF. The CDR3 DNA reads as TGCAGCGTCCCTGGGCAGTTGAACACTGAAGCTTTCTTT.

This chain connects TRBV5-4 to TRBJ2-3; 9 bases match TRBD2. This CDR3 has 14 residues. The germline CDR1 and CDR2 sequences are SGHNT and YYREEE (reference sequence). This CDR3 reads CANFPSGDTDTQYF. The CDR3 region has the DNA TGTGCGAATTTCCCTAGCGGGGACACAGATACGCAGTATTTT.

This clonotype was seen only a few times. The rearrangement links TRBV7-8 to TRBJ1-5; D is ambiguous. The V gene lost 3 bases and the J gene lost 3 bases, with 6 bases spanning the gap. The length of the CDR3 is 13 residues. Germline values: CDR1 SGHVS, CDR2 FQNEAQ. The CDR3 sequence is CASSLGPNQPQHF. Written as DNA, the CDR3 is TGTGCCAGCAGCTTGGGCCCCAATCAGCCCCAGCATTTT.

The rearrangement uses TRBV7-9 and TRBJ2-7; D may correspond to TRBD1 or TRBD2 (5 bases each). CDR3 length equals 14 residues. Trimming pared 6 bases from V and 5 bases from J, leaving 17 bases between. CDR1 and CDR2 from the germline V gene are SEHNR and FQNEAQ (reference sequence). The chain's CDR3 is CASSFPGRDHEQYV. CDR3 coding DNA: TGTGCCAGCAGTTTCCCGGGAAGGGACCACGAGCAGTACGTC.

The gene calls are TRBV12-3 or TRBV12-4 and TRBJ2-1, with D perhaps matching TRBD2 (5 bases). The CDR3 extends over 16 amino acids. Trimming pared 2 bases from V and 1 base from J, leaving 12 bases between. The CDR3 DNA reads TGTGCCAGCAGTTTATTACTAGAGCGTTCCTACAATGAGCAGTTCTTC. It yields the protein CASSLLLERSYNEQFF.

This clonotype has just one count. J is TRBJ2-7 and V is TRBV5-6; tentatively, D is TRBD1 (6 bases). Germline V gene sequence: CDR1 SGHDT, CDR2 YYEEEE. V lost 4 bases and J lost 4, with 18 bases in between. The CDR3 extends over 15 amino acids. The CDR3 is CASSPPTGTAYEQYF. The CDR3 region has the DNA TGTGCCAGCAGCCCACCTACAGGGACCGCGTACGAGCAGTACTTC.

The chain has TRBV3-1 and TRBJ2-7; the D call may be TRBD1 or TRBD2 (5 bases each). The germline V and J ends were trimmed by 2 bases and 0 bases, with 8 bases remaining between them. The CDR3 is made up of 14 amino acids. Germline CDR1 LGHDT, CDR2 YNNKEL (reference sequence). The chain's CDR3 is CASSQTGRSYEQYF. Written as DNA, the CDR3 is TGTGCCAGCAGCCAAACGGGACGCTCCTACGAGCAGTACTTC.

The chain uses TRBV2 and TRBJ2-7; no clear D gene. Looked up from germline, CDR1 is SNHLY and CDR2 is FYNNEI. Deletions cut 2 bases from V and 3 bases from J, with 8 bases between. The CDR3 is 13 residues long. CDR3 bases: TGTGCCAGCAGTGAACGGGTCGGCTACGAGCAGTACGTC. Translating it yields CASSERVGYEQYV.

In its sample, this clonotype was seen once. The genes are TRBV28 and TRBJ1-4; 8 bases are shared with TRBD1. The trim removed 5 bases at V and 8 bases at J, leaving 16 bases unmatched. The germline gives CDR1 MDHEN, CDR2 SYDVKM. This CDR3 has 17 residues. CDR3 in amino acids: CASSPLTLQGGSEKLFF. The CDR3 DNA follows: TGTGCCAGCAGTCCCCTAACCTTACAGGGGGGATCCGAAAAACTGTTTTTT.

V and J are TRBV5-4 and TRBJ2-5; D unclear. CDR1 and CDR2 (germline): SGHNT, YYREEE (reference sequence). Trimming pared 0 bases from V and 5 bases from J, leaving 8 bases between. This CDR3 contains 13 residues. The CDR3 DNA follows: TGTGCCAGCAGCTTGGCCAAGTGGGAGACCCAGTACTTC. This codes for CASSLAKWETQYF.

The chain has TRBV27 and TRBJ2-1; the match to TRBD1 covers 8 bases. After removal of 8 bases from V and 4 bases from J, the junction contained 1 base not matched to a gene. Looked up from germline, CDR1 is MNHEY and CDR2 is SMNVEV (reference sequence). This CDR3 region has 12 residues. CDR3 sequence reads: CASHRGYNEQFF. The CDR3 DNA follows: TGTGCCAGCCACAGGGGGTACAATGAGCAGTTCTTC.